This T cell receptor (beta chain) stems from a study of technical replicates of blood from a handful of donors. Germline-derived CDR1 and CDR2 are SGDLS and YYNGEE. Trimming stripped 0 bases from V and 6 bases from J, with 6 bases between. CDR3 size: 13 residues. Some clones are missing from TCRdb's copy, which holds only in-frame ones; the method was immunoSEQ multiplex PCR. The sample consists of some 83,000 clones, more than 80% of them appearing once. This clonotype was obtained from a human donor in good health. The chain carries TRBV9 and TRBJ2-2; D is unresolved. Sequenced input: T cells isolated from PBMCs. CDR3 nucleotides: TGTGCCAGCAGCGTAGCGAGGTCCGGGGAGCTGTTTTTT. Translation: CASSVARSGELFF.